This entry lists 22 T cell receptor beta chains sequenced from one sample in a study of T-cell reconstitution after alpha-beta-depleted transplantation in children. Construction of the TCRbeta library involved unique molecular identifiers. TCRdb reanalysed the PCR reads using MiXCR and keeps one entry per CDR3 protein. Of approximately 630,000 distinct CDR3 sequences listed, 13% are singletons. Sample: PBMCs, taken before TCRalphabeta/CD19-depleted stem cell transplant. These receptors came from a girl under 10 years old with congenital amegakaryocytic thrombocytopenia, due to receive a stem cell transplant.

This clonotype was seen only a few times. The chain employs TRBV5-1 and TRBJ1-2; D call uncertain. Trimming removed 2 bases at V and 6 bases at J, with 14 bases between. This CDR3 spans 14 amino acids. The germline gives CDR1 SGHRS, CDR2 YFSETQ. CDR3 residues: CASSFRGEWDGYTF. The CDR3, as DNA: TGCGCCAGCAGCTTCCGCGGGGAATGGGATGGCTACACCTTC.

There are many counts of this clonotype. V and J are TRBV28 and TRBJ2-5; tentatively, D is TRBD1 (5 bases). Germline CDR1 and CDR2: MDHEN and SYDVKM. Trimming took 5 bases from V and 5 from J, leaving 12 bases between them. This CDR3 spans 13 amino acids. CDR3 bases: TGTGCCAGCAGTCCAGGGTCCCACGAGACCCAGTACTTC. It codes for CASSPGSHETQYF.

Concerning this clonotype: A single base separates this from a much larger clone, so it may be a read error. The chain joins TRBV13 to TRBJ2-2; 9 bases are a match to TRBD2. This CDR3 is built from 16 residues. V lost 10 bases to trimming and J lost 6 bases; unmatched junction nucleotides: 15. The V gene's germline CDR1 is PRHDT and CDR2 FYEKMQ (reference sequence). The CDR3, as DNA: TGTGCCACCCAAAAGTGGGGACTAGCCTGGCCCGGGGAGCTGTTTTTT. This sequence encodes CATQKWGLAWPGELFF.

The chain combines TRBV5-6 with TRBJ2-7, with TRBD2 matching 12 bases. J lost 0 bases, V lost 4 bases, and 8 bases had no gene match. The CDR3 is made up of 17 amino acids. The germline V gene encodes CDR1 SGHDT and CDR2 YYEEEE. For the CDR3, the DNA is TGTGCCAGCAGCCTGGGACTAGCGGGTCTTAGCTCCTACGAGCAGTACTTC. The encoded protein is CASSLGLAGLSSYEQYF.

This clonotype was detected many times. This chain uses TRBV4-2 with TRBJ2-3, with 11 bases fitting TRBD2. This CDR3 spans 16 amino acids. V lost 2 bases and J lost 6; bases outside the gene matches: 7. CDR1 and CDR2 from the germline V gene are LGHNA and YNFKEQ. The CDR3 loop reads CASSQFPGLAADTQYF. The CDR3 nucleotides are TGTGCCAGCAGCCAATTCCCGGGACTAGCGGCTGATACGCAGTATTTT.

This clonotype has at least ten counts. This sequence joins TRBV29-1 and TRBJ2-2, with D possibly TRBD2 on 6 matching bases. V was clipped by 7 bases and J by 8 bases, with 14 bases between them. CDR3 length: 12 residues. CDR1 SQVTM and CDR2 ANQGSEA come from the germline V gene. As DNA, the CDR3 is TGCAGCGCCGGAGGGTCGGCGGGGGAGCTGTTTTTT. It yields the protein CSAGGSAGELFF.

DNA of the CDR3: TGTGCCAGCAGTCGTGGAGATCACCCGTCGGAGACCCAGTACTTC. Translating gives CASSRGDHPSETQYF. The chain uses TRBV12-3 or TRBV12-4 and TRBJ2-5; D gene ambiguous. V shed 5 bases and J shed 5 bases, with 18 bases lying between them. This CDR3 spans 15 amino acids.

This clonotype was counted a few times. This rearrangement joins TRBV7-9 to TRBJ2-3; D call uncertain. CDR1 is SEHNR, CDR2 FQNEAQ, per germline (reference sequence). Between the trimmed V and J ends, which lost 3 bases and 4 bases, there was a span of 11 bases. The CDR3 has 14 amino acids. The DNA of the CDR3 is TGTGCCAGCAGCTTTTGGAGCGTGTCAGATACGCAGTATTTT. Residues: CASSFWSVSDTQYF.

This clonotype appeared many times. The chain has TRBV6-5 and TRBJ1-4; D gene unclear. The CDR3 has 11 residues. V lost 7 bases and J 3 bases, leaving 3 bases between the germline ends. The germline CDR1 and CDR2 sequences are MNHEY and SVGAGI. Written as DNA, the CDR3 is TGTGCCAGCAAGGCTAATGAAAAACTGTTTTTT. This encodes CASKANEKLFF.

CDR3 coding DNA: TGTGCCAGCAGCTTAAGAAGTGCGGAAACAGATACGCAGTATTTT. Encoded protein: CASSLRSAETDTQYF. The chain uses TRBV7-6 and TRBJ2-3; D not certain. Per the germline V gene, CDR1 is SGHVS and CDR2 is FNYEAQ. This CDR3 region has 15 residues. The germline V and J ends were trimmed by 2 bases and 3 bases, with 12 bases remaining between them. Variable domain in full (rest from reference TRBV7-6 and TRBJ2-3): GAGVSQSPRYKVTKRGQDVALRCDPISGHVSLYWYRQALGQGPEFLTYFNYEAQQDKSGLPNDRFSAERPEGSISTLTIQRTEQRDSAMYRCASSLRSAETDTQYFGPGTRLTVL.

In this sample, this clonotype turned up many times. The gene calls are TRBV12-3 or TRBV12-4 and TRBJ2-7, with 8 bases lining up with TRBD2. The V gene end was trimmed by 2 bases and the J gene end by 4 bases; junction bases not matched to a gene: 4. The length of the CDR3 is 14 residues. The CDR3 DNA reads TGTGCCAGCAGTTTAATGGCGGGGGGATACGAGCAGTACTTC. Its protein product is CASSLMAGGYEQYF.

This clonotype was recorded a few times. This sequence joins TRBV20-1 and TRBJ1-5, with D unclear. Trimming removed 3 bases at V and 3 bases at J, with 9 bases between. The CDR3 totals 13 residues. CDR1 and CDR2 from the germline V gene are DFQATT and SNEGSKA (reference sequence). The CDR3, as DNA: TGCAGTGCTAGTCCACCTCTCAATCAGCCCCAGCATTTT. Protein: CSASPPLNQPQHF.

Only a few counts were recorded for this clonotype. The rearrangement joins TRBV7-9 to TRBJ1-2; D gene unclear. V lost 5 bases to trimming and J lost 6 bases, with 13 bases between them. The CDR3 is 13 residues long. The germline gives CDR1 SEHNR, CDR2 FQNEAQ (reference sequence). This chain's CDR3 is CASSRVGTDGYTF. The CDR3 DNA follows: TGTGCCAGCAGCCGAGTGGGAACAGATGGCTACACCTTC.

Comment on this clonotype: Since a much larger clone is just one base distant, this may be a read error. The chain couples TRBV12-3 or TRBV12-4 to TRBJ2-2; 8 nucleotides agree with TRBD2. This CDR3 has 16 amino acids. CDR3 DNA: TGTGCCAGCAGTCCTGGACTAGCAGCGAACACCAGGGAGCTGTTTTTT. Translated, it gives CASSPGLAANTRELFF.

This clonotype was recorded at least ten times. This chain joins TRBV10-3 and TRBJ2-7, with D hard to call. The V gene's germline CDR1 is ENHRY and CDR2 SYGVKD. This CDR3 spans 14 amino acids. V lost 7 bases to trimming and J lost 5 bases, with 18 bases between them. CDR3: CAITPDLQLDEQYF. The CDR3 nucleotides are TGTGCCATCACCCCGGATCTTCAGCTCGACGAGCAGTACTTC.

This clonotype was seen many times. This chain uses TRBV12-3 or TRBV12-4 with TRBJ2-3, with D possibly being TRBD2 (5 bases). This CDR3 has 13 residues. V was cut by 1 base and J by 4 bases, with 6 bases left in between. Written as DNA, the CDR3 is TGTGCCAGCAGTTTAGAGGAGGCAGATACGCAGTATTTT. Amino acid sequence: CASSLEEADTQYF.

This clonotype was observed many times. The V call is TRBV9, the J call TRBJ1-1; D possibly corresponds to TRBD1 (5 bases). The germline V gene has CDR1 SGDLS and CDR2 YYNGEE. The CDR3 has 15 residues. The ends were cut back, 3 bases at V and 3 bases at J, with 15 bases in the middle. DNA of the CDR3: TGTGCCAGCAGCGAACTCTCGACGGGGGACACTGAAGCTTTCTTT. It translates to CASSELSTGDTEAFF. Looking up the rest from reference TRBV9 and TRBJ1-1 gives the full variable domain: DSGVTQTPKHLITATGQRVTLRCSPRSGDLSVYWYQQSLDQGLQFLIQYYNGEERAKGNILERFSAQQFPDLHSELNLSSLELGDSALYFCASSELSTGDTEAFFGQGTRLTVV.

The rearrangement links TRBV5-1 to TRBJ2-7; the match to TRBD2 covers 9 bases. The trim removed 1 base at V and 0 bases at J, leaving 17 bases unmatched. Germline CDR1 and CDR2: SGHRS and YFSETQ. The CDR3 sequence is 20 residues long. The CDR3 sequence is CASSLPGAPPFSGSSYEQYF. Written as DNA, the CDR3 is TGCGCCAGCAGCTTGCCCGGAGCCCCCCCCTTTAGCGGGAGCTCCTACGAGCAGTACTTC.

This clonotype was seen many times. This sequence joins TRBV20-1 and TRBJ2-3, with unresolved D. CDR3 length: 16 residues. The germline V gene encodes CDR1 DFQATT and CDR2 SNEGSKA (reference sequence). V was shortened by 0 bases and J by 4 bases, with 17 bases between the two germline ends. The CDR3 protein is CSARDLGWVFADTQYF. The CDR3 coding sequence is TGCAGTGCTAGAGATCTAGGTTGGGTTTTCGCAGATACGCAGTATTTT.

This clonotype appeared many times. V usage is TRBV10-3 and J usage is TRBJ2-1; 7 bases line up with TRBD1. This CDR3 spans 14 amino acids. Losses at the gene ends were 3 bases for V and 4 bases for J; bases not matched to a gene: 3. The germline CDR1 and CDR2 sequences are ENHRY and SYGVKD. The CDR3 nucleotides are TGTGCCATCAGTGAAGGGACAGTTTACAATGAGCAGTTCTTC. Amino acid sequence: CAISEGTVYNEQFF.

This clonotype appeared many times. The CDR3 bases are TGTGCCACCAGCAGAAAACTAGCGGGAGTCCACTACGAGCAGTACTTC. Translated, it gives CATSRKLAGVHYEQYF. This chain links TRBV15 with TRBJ2-7; 11 bases align to TRBD2. The trim removed 2 bases at V and 3 bases at J, leaving 6 bases unmatched. The germline gives CDR1 LNHNV, CDR2 YYDKDF (reference sequence). This CDR3 is 16 amino acids long.

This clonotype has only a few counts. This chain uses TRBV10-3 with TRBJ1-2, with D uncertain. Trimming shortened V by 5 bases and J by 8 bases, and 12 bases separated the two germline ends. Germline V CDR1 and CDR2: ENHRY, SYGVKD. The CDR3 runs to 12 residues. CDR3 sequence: CAISSGFEGYTF. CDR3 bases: TGTGCCATCAGTTCGGGGTTTGAGGGCTACACCTTC.